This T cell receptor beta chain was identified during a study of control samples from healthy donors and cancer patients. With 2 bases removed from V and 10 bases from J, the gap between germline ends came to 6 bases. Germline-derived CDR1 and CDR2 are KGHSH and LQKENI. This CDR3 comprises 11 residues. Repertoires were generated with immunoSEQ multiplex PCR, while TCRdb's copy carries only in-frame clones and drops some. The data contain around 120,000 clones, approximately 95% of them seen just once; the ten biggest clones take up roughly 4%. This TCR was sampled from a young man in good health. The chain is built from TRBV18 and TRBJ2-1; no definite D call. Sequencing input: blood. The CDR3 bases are TGTGCCAGCTCACCAGGAAGAGAGCAGTTCTTC. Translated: CASSPGREQFF.